The source of this T cell receptor beta chain is a study of OX40 agonist ivuxolimab in advanced cancers. Study-wide context: Ivuxolimab, which targeted the costimulatory receptor OX40 (CD134), was an agonistic, fully human IgG2 monoclonal antibody. The purpose of peripheral TCRbeta sequencing was to test whether ivuxolimab changed TCR sequence diversity and led to clonal T-cell expansion. The paper covers the monotherapy dose-escalation part of the phase I ivuxolimab trial, which included N of about 56 patients. Intravenous ivuxolimab was administered to patients every 2 weeks at six dose levels: 0.01, 0.1, 0.3, 1.5, 3 and 10 mg/kg. A male proportion of approximately 83% and a mean age of around 60 years, ranging from about 23 to 79, were recorded for the dose-escalation cohort. Partial responses occurred in three dose-escalation patients: two with cutaneous melanoma and one with hepatocellular carcinoma. Among the roughly 50 dose-escalation patients, about 20 had hepatocellular carcinoma, roughly 15 melanoma, 9 renal cell carcinoma and 9 head and neck cancer. Prior anti-PD-1, anti-PD-L1 or anti-CTLA-4 therapy was permitted, and checkpoint inhibitors had been received by roughly two fifths of dose-escalation patients. Summary of the overall study and its limitations: At doses from 0.1 to 3.0 mg/kg, clonal expansion was seen in both CD4+ and CD8+ blood T cells between baseline and week 6. Antigen specificity was not determined for the clonally expanded peripheral T cells. On average, CD8+ T cells showed more expanded clones than CD4+ T cells after ivuxolimab. In the 0.1-3.0 mg/kg groups, partial responders had among the lowest normalized peripheral clonal expansion, particularly in CD8+ T cells. Low levels of normalized T-cell clonal expansion were also shown by some nonresponding patients.

This clone occurred once. There is no known antigen for this receptor. Base qualities are not provided; no much larger clone lies one nucleotide away. For sequencing of the TCRbeta CDR3 region, genomic DNA was extracted from the sorted cells. The immunoSEQ Assay was used for sequencing of TCRbeta CDR3 regions. In TCRdb, the immuneACCESS table is reduced to in-frame sequences with V and J assigned. These tables do not hold every clone; where another copy was compared, an unresolved V gene accounts for under half, and the others remain unexplained. Present in this sample are around 62,000 clones, approximately 81% of which were seen just once. The ten largest clones add up to 0.6% to 0.8% of the sample. The trial excluded patients who had a history of autoimmune disease or who were on systemic immunosuppression. Peripheral blood for TCR sequencing was collected from all dose cohorts at baseline, on cycle 4 day 1, and on cycle 7 day 1. The samples were taken from a phase I, first-in-human, multicenter, open-label dose-escalation trial of ivuxolimab. The trial enrolled adults with locally advanced or metastatic head and neck squamous cell, hepatocellular, melanoma or renal cell carcinoma. Before TCR sequencing, CD4+ T cells and CD8+ T cells were sorted from peripheral blood as separate populations.

The CDR3 holds 14 amino acids from the cysteine to the phenylalanine. Left in the record is the CDR3 DNA by itself, 42 bases read in frame from the first base. The junction shows trimming of 2 bases on V and 4 bases on J, plus 6 bases between the germline ends. CDR1 and CDR2, per the germline V gene, are KGHSH and LQKENI. This receptor chain uses TRBV18 and TRBJ2-6; no confident D gene assignment can be made. This TCR came from an adult with an advanced solid tumor such as melanoma, head and neck, liver or kidney cancer. This sample comprised CD4+ or CD8+ T cells sorted from blood, obtained in a trial of the OX40 agonist ivuxolimab. The DNA is TGTGCCAGCTCACCAGGGAACGGGGCCAACGTCCTGACTTTC. It specifies CASSPGNGANVLTF.